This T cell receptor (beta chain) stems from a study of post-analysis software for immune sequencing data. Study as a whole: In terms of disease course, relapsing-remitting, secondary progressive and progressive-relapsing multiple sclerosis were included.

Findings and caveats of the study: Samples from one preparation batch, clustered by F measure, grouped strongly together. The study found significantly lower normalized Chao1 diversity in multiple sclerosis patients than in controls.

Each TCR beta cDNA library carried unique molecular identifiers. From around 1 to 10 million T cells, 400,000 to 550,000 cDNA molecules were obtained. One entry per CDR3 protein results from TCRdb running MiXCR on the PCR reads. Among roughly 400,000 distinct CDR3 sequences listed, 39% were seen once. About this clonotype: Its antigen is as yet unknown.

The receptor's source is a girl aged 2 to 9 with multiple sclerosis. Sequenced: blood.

Here the CDR3 DNA reads TGTGCCAGCAGTTACAGGAGCGGCGGGGCCCCCTACGAGCAGTACTTC. It is translated as CASSYRSGGAPYEQYF. V usage is TRBV6-2 or TRBV6-3 and J usage is TRBJ2-7, with TRBD2 as a possible D gene (6 bases). V shed 2 bases and J shed 2 bases, with 16 bases lying between them. CDR3 length: 16 residues. Germline V gene lookup returns CDR1 MNHEY and CDR2 SVGEGT.